Sequencing of this T cell receptor beta chain was carried out in a study of T cell responses to AZD1222 COVID-19 vaccine. Study findings and constraints: Just 5 to 7 AZD1222 recipients were seropositive at baseline. In a largely white British group with more females than males, clonal diversity was possibly underestimated. Sampling that yielded the repertoires occurred only after the peak T cell response.

Data came from immunoSEQ multiplex PCR; TCRdb stores just in-frame clones and leaves some out. The data contain approximately 100,000 clones, around 85% of them singletons. Points on this clone: The antigen remains unidentified.

The source is an adult who received the AZD1222 COVID-19 vaccine. This specimen consisted of peripheral blood, obtained 28 days after the second AZD1222 dose.

The DNA of the CDR3 is TGTGCCAGCAGCCAAGCTAGCGGGAGTGGCGTCTACAATGAGCAGTTCTTC. It translates to CASSQASGSGVYNEQFF. The chain joins TRBV4-2 to TRBJ2-1; TRBD2 matches at 10 bases. This CDR3 spans 17 amino acids. V trimming: 1 base; J trimming: 3 bases; junction bases outside the gene matches: 6. In germline, CDR1 is LGHNA, CDR2 YNFKEQ.